This T cell receptor beta chain was sequenced during a study of blood T cell repertoires in COVID-19. Trimming stripped 2 bases from V and 3 bases from J, with 10 bases between. This CDR3 contains 14 residues. Germline V gene data show CDR1 as LNHDA and CDR2 as SQIVND (reference sequence). Original analysis: Cell counts per sample came from amplifying reference gene primers. The data were produced by immunoSEQ multiplex PCR, yet TCRdb's version contains in-frame clones alone and is incomplete. For V, J and clone size, that table is used; D and trimming come from the DNA. The repertoire holds some 96,000 clones, with about 83% as singletons.

The chain recombines TRBV19 with TRBJ1-2; D might be TRBD1 (6 bases). This clonotype originated in a human donor in a cohort sampled during active COVID-19. Sequenced input: peripheral blood. CDR3 amino acids: CASSIWDNDYGYTF. CDR3 nucleotides: TGTGCCAGTAGTATATGGGACAACGACTATGGCTACACCTTC.